These 5 T cell receptor beta chains share one sample of origin, sequenced in a study of T-cell memory formation after mild COVID-19. TCRdb reprocessed the 5' RACE reads with MiXCR, giving one entry per CDR3 protein. The sample has around 200,000 distinct CDR3 sequences; about 18% are singletons. Specimen: PBMCs or a T cell subset sorted from them (not recorded which). The receptors were sampled from a man younger than 35 who had mild COVID-19 (a few samples of this study predate the infection). Cell type and time point are not known.

This chain joins TRBV20-1 and TRBJ1-2; D call uncertain. From germline, CDR1 is DFQATT and CDR2 SNEGSKA (reference sequence). The CDR3 covers 12 residues. Trimming cost V 0 bases and J 4 bases, with 6 bases left between them. For the CDR3, the DNA is TGCAGTGCTAGAGAGGGAGGCTATGGCTACACCTTC. It specifies CSAREGGYGYTF.

This clonotype was counted a few times. J is TRBJ2-2 and V is TRBV7-2, with 7 bases that match TRBD1. In germline, CDR1 is SGHTA, CDR2 FQGNSA. The trim removed 6 bases at V and 2 bases at J, leaving 3 bases unmatched. The CDR3 is 14 residues long. The CDR3 nucleotides read TGTGCCAGCAGTTGGGACAGAAACACCGGGGAGCTGTTTTTT. Encoded protein: CASSWDRNTGELFF.

This chain connects TRBV11-3 to TRBJ1-1, with D perhaps matching TRBD1 (6 bases). This CDR3 is 13 amino acids long. Trimming left V 2 bases short and J 13 bases short, with 17 bases between. Germline loops: CDR1 SGHNT, CDR2 YENEEA. CDR3 in amino acids: CASSLREQGKVFF. The CDR3 DNA follows: TGTGCCAGCAGCTTACGGGAACAGGGAAAAGTTTTCTTT. Complete variable domain (other parts from reference TRBV11-3 and TRBJ1-1): EAGVVQSPRYKIIEKKQPVAFWCNPISGHNTLYWYLQNLGQGPELLIRYENEEAVDDSQLPKDRFSAERLKGVDSTLKIQPAELGDSAVYLCASSLREQGKVFFGQGTRLTVV.

The chain is built from TRBV14 and TRBJ2-1, with 7 nucleotides matching TRBD2. With 7 bases clipped from V and 3 bases from J, the junction kept 3 bases outside the gene matches. The CDR3 runs 13 residues. Per the germline V gene, CDR1 is SGHDN and CDR2 is FVKESK. Here the CDR3 reads CASTSGNYNEQFF. The CDR3 DNA reads TGTGCCAGCACTAGCGGAAACTACAATGAGCAGTTCTTC.

This clonotype was counted at least ten times. V gene TRBV5-1 combines with J gene TRBJ1-3, with D tentatively TRBD1 (6 bases). The CDR3 has 15 residues. The germline gives CDR1 SGHRS, CDR2 YFSETQ. Trimming took off 4 bases at V and 1 base at J, with 12 bases between the two ends. The CDR3 loop reads CASSTYTGSGNTIYF. In DNA, the CDR3 is TGCGCCAGCAGCACCTACACAGGGTCTGGAAACACCATATATTTT. The full variable domain, with the rest looked up from reference TRBV5-1 and TRBJ1-3, is KAGVTQTPRYLIKTRGQQVTLSCSPISGHRSVSWYQQTPGQGLQFLFEYFSETQRNKGNFPGRFSGRQFSNSRSEMNVSTLELGDSALYLCASSTYTGSGNTIYFGEGSWLTVV.